This TCR beta chain was retrieved from a study of blood T cell repertoires in COVID-19. Study-wide background: T cells, B-cell-depleted T cells, or PBMCs provided the cDNA or gDNA that served as material.

TCRdb's copy holds only in-frame clones and misses some; the assay was immunoSEQ multiplex PCR. This sample has 300,000 to 400,000 clones, with 75% to 90% found just once. Germline V CDR1 and CDR2: SGDLS, YYNGEE. Trimming shortened V by 2 bases and J by 8 bases, and 14 bases separated the two germline ends. The CDR3 is 14 amino acids. This chain joins TRBV9 and TRBJ2-1, with D perhaps TRBD2 (5 bases). The receptor was isolated from a woman aged 45-59 years with COVID-19, enrolled during active disease. The sample consisted of peripheral blood. The DNA for the CDR3 is TGTGCCAGCAGCGTGTCGGGAATGAAGGATGAGCAGTTCTTC. Translating gives CASSVSGMKDEQFF.